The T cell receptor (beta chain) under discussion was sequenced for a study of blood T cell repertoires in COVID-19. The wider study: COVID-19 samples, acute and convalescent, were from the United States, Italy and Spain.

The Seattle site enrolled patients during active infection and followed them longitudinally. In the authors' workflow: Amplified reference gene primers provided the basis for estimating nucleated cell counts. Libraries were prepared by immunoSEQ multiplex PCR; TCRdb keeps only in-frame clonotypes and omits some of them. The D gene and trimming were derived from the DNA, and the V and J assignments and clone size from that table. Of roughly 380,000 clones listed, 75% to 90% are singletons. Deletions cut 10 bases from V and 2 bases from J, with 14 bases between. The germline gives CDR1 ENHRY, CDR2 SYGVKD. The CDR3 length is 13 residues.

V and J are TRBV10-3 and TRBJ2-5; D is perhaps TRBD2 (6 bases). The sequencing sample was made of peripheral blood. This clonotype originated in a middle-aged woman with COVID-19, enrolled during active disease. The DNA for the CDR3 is TGTGCCAGTAGCGGACTCGTACAAGAGACCCAGTACTTC. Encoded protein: CASSGLVQETQYF.